A single sample is the source of the 6 T cell receptor beta chains below, sequenced in a study of CD8 T cells in Susac syndrome. When the RNA was reverse transcribed, random hexamers were used with an input of roughly 0.45 to 1 ug. Via MiXCR, TCRdb re-called the immunoSEQ multiplex PCR reads, giving one row per CDR3 protein. This sample has approximately 300,000 distinct CDR3 sequences, with approximately 85% found just once. The sequenced sample was CD8+ T cells from PBMCs. These TCRs come from a human donor with multiple sclerosis.

The rearrangement links TRBV4-3 to TRBJ2-7, with D maybe TRBD2 (5 bases). The germline V gene encodes CDR1 LGHNA and CDR2 YSLEER. V lost 3 bases and J lost 0, with 12 bases in between. This CDR3 has 15 amino acids. CDR3: CASSQEAGLSYEQYF. Written as DNA, the CDR3 is TGCGCCAGCAGCCAGGAGGCGGGCCTCTCCTACGAGCAGTACTTC.

This sequence joins TRBV19 and TRBJ1-5, with D perhaps TRBD1 (6 bases). This CDR3 contains 18 residues. V lost 3 bases, J lost 0 bases, and 18 bases lay in between. Germline V gene sequence: CDR1 LNHDA, CDR2 SQIVND (reference sequence). The CDR3 DNA reads TGTGCCAGTAGTATCCCGCAGGGGAGGAGGAGTAGCAATCAGCCCCAGCATTTT. Its protein is CASSIPQGRRSSNQPQHF.

Only a few counts were recorded for this clonotype. V is TRBV7-2 and J is TRBJ2-7; 9 nucleotides agree with TRBD2. The CDR3 covers 17 residues. Germline V gene sequence: CDR1 SGHTA, CDR2 FQGNSA. The ends lost 6 bases at V and 5 bases at J; junction bases unmatched: 17. For the CDR3, the DNA is TGTGCCAGCAGTGAGTGGCGGGAGGGCGGAGGCGGAGACGAGCAGTACTTC. Translation gives CASSEWREGGGGDEQYF.

This chain joins TRBV7-9 and TRBJ2-2; D unresolved. V was trimmed by 5 bases and J by 1 base, leaving 11 bases between them. Germline-derived CDR1 and CDR2 are SEHNR and FQNEAQ (reference sequence). The CDR3 totals 15 residues. CDR3 residues: CASSPPRLNTGELFF. For the CDR3, the DNA is TGTGCCAGCAGCCCCCCACGGCTGAACACCGGGGAGCTGTTTTTT.

V usage is TRBV10-3 and J usage is TRBJ2-1; D gene unclear. Between the trimmed V and J ends, which lost 0 bases and 0 bases, there was a span of 18 bases. The germline V gene encodes CDR1 ENHRY and CDR2 SYGVKD. This CDR3 region has 19 residues. CDR3 residues: CAISESVAAAGSSYNEQFF. The CDR3 nucleotides are TGTGCCATCAGTGAGTCGGTTGCGGCGGCCGGTAGCTCCTACAATGAGCAGTTCTTC.

V is TRBV19 and J is TRBJ2-1; 12 bases map to TRBD2. Trimming at V came to 5 bases and at J to 6 bases, leaving 5 bases not matched to a gene. Germline lookup yields CDR1 LNHDA and CDR2 SQIVND (reference sequence). This CDR3 region has 15 residues. The CDR3 spells CASSVGLAGSNEQFF. In DNA form, the CDR3 reads TGTGCCAGTAGTGTCGGACTAGCGGGATCCAATGAGCAGTTCTTC.